Sequencing of this T cell receptor beta chain was carried out in a study of CD8 T cells in Susac syndrome. TCR beta sequencing covered blood CD8+ and CD4+ T cells. TEMRA cells were enriched by FACS, while CD8+ and CD4+ T cells were obtained through a negative isolation that was performed magnetically. The RNA input was roughly 0.45 to 1 ug, and it was reverse transcribed with random hexamers. The CDR3 of TCR beta was amplified by immunoSEQ multiplex PCR across 54 Vbeta and 13 Jbeta. TCRdb processed the immunoSEQ multiplex PCR reads anew with MiXCR; each CDR3 protein has one entry. Among around 90,000 distinct CDR3 sequences listed, roughly 95% were seen once. The ends were cut back, 5 bases at V and 8 bases at J, with 16 bases in the middle. This CDR3 is 13 amino acids long. Germline CDR1 DFQATT, CDR2 SNEGSKA (reference sequence).

The genes are TRBV20-1 and TRBJ2-1; the D is unclear. The TCR sequence derives from a human donor with Susac syndrome. Sequencing was performed on CD8+ T cells from PBMCs. The CDR3 protein is CSAPSALMDEQFF. CDR3 coding DNA: TGCAGTGCTCCATCGGCCCTGATGGATGAGCAGTTCTTC.